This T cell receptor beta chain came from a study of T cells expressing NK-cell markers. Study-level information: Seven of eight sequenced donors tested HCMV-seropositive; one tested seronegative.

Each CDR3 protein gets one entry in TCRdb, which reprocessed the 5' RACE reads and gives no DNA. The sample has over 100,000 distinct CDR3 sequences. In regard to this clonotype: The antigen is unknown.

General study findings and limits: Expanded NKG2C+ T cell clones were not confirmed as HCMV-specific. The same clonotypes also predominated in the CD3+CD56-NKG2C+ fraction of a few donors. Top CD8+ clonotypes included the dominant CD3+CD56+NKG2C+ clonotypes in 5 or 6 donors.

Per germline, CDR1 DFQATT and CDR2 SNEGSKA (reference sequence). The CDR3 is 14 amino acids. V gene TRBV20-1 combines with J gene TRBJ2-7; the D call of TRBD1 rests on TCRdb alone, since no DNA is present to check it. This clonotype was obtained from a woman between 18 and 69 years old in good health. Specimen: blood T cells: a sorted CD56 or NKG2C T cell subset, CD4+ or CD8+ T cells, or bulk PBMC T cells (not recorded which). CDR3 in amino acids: CTSEGAGPPYEQYF.